A single sample gave rise to the 24 T cell receptor beta chains below, sequenced in a study of cytomegalovirus exposure and HLA in healthy donors. It was with 60 Vbeta and 13 Jbeta primers that the PCR ran. Assay: immunoSEQ multiplex PCR; the TCRdb copy retains only in-frame clones and omits some. In the table there are more than 85,000 clones, 60% to 80% of which are singletons. The sequenced material came from PBMCs. The receptors were gathered from a woman younger than 30 in good health and CMV-seropositive.

The chain has TRBV5-1 and TRBJ2-7, with 10 nucleotides matching TRBD1. The CDR3 spans 16 residues. Germline trimming cut 0 bases from V and 3 bases from J; bases unmatched to any gene: 6. Per germline, CDR1 SGHRS and CDR2 YFSETQ. The CDR3 region has the DNA TGCGCCAGCAGCTTGGGTTGGGGACAGGGGTTCTACGAGCAGTACTTC. This translates into CASSLGWGQGFYEQYF. Supplemented by reference TRBV5-1 and TRBJ2-7, the full variable domain reads KAGVTQTPRYLIKTRGQQVTLSCSPISGHRSVSWYQQTPGQGLQFLFEYFSETQRNKGNFPGRFSGRQFSNSRSEMNVSTLELGDSALYLCASSLGWGQGFYEQYFGPGTRLTVT.

The rearrangement links TRBV6-4 to TRBJ2-2, with 12 bases aligning to TRBD2. This CDR3 region has 16 residues. Germline assignment: CDR1 MRHNA and CDR2 SNTAGT. V gave up 3 bases and J gave up 5 bases; unmatched junction bases: 4. In DNA form, the CDR3 reads TGTGCCAGCAGTGATCGACTAGCGGGAGATACCGGGGAGCTGTTTTTT. Its protein product is CASSDRLAGDTGELFF.

This clone was seen more than once but under ten times. The chain has TRBV10-3 and TRBJ2-1; 9 positions agree with TRBD1. Germline values: CDR1 ENHRY, CDR2 SYGVKD. The J segment lost 7 bases and the V segment lost 6 bases, leaving 4 bases of the junction unmatched. CDR3 size: 13 residues. CDR3 sequence: CAISAGTGNEQFF. The CDR3 nucleotides read TGTGCCATCAGCGCGGGGACAGGGAATGAGCAGTTCTTC.

This sequence joins TRBV27 and TRBJ1-2; 9 nucleotides line up with TRBD1. V gave up 3 bases and J gave up 0 bases; unmatched junction bases: 5. Germline V gene lookup returns CDR1 MNHEY and CDR2 SMNVEV (reference sequence). The CDR3 contains 16 residues. The CDR3 nucleotides read TGTGCCAGCAGTTTCGACAGGGGGGTAGCTAACTATGGCTACACCTTC. It encodes CASSFDRGVANYGYTF.

CDR3 sequence reads: CATSREYPGQGYNEQFF. The CDR3 region has the DNA TGTGCCACCAGCAGAGAATATCCGGGACAGGGATACAATGAGCAGTTCTTC. The chain couples TRBV15 to TRBJ2-1; 9 nucleotides align to TRBD1. CDR3 length equals 17 residues. CDR1 is LNHNV and CDR2 is YYDKDF in the germline V gene (reference sequence). Trimming cost V 0 bases and J 4 bases; bases outside gene matches: 7.

The chain employs TRBV28 and TRBJ1-5, with D maybe TRBD1 (6 bases). The CDR3 covers 15 residues. CDR1 is MDHEN and CDR2 is SYDVKM in the germline V gene. V gave up 5 bases and J gave up 0 bases, with 11 bases separating them. The CDR3 reads CASSPRQVSNQPQHF. In DNA, the CDR3 is TGTGCCAGCAGTCCCAGACAGGTTAGCAATCAGCCCCAGCATTTT.

J is TRBJ1-5 and V is TRBV28, with no clear D. Germline assignment: CDR1 MDHEN and CDR2 SYDVKM. The CDR3 covers 14 residues. V shed 6 bases and J shed 8 bases, with 17 bases lying between them. CDR3 sequence: CASSPPAEAKPQHF. Written as DNA, the CDR3 is TGTGCCAGCAGCCCTCCCGCAGAGGCGAAGCCCCAGCATTTT.

DNA for the CDR3: TGTGCCTGGAGTGTATACGGGGATGAGCAGTTCTTC. It specifies CAWSVYGDEQFF. This chain joins TRBV30 and TRBJ2-1; a possible D gene is TRBD2 (5 bases). There are 12 residues in the CDR3. Deletions cut 0 bases from V and 8 bases from J, with 8 bases between. CDR1 GTSNPN and CDR2 SVGIG come from the germline V gene (reference sequence).

The genes are TRBV21-1 and TRBJ2-7; the D call of TRBD2 is as the table states it, not checked on the DNA. TRBV21-1 is a pseudogene. The CDR3 covers 14 residues. CDR3 in DNA: TGTGCCAGCCCTAAGCGGGAGCGACCCTACGAGCAGTACTTC. This gives the protein CASPKRERPYEQYF.

V and J are TRBV9 and TRBJ2-7, with TRBD2 matching over 9 bases. CDR3 length: 16 residues. Germline V gene lookup returns CDR1 SGDLS and CDR2 YYNGEE. V gave up 0 bases and J gave up 3 bases; unmatched junction bases: 7. The CDR3 sequence: CASSVASTSGSYEQYF. The CDR3 region has the DNA TGTGCCAGCAGCGTAGCGTCGACTAGCGGAAGCTACGAGCAGTACTTC. Filled out from reference TRBV9 and TRBJ2-7, the complete variable domain reads DSGVTQTPKHLITATGQRVTLRCSPRSGDLSVYWYQQSLDQGLQFLIQYYNGEERAKGNILERFSAQQFPDLHSELNLSSLELGDSALYFCASSVASTSGSYEQYFGPGTRLTVT.

The rearrangement uses TRBV18 and TRBJ2-3; D is perhaps TRBD2 (6 bases). Trimming removed 0 bases at V and 0 bases at J, with 10 bases between. The CDR3 contains 16 residues. Germline lookup yields CDR1 KGHSH and CDR2 LQKENI. CDR3 nucleotide sequence: TGTGCCAGCTCACCACCTGGCGGGGTAAGCACAGATACGCAGTATTTT. Translating it yields CASSPPGGVSTDTQYF.

This chain uses TRBV6-5 with TRBJ2-5, with D perhaps matching TRBD1 (5 bases). This CDR3 has 15 residues. CDR1 and CDR2 from the germline V gene are MNHEY and SVGAGI. V lost 0 bases and J 5 bases, leaving 13 bases between the germline ends. The CDR3 region has the DNA TGTGCCAGCAGTTACTCCAGGGTCACTCGTGAGACCCAGTACTTC. Protein: CASSYSRVTRETQYF.

This chain joins TRBV7-2 and TRBJ2-7; TRBD1 is a possible D gene (5 bases). Germline V CDR1 and CDR2: SGHTA, FQGNSA. This CDR3 region has 16 residues. Trimming took 1 base from V and 4 from J, leaving 17 bases between them. The CDR3 DNA is TGTGCCAGCAGCTTAGGGCCCAGGGTGTCCCCGTACGAGCAGTACTTC. This encodes CASSLGPRVSPYEQYF. The full variable domain, rest sourced from reference TRBV7-2 and TRBJ2-7, is GAGVSQSPSNKVTEKGKDVELRCDPISGHTALYWYRQSLGQGLEFLIYFQGNSAPDKSGLPSDRFSAERTGGSVSTLTIQRTQQEDSAVYLCASSLGPRVSPYEQYFGPGTRLTVT.

This clone showed up just once. V and J are TRBV28 and TRBJ1-5; TRBD1 aligns across 7 bases. V trimming: 6 bases; J trimming: 1 base; junction bases outside the gene matches: 6. The CDR3 is 15 residues long. Germline CDR1 MDHEN, CDR2 SYDVKM. The CDR3 DNA reads TGTGCCAGCAGGATCACAGGGGCCAGCAATCAGCCCCAGCATTTT. It encodes CASRITGASNQPQHF.

The chain is built from TRBV6-1 and TRBJ1-5, with D perhaps matching TRBD1 (6 bases). This CDR3 has 16 residues. In germline, CDR1 is MNHNS, CDR2 SASEGT. V dropped 2 bases and J dropped 3 bases, with 14 bases sitting between them. The CDR3 DNA reads as TGTGCCAGCAGTGAACCGGGGGGCCTTGCCAATCAGCCCCAGCATTTT. Amino acid sequence: CASSEPGGLANQPQHF.

This clone occurred a few times. The chain is built from TRBV5-6 and TRBJ2-1, with 8 bases fitting TRBD2. V was clipped by 3 bases and J by 6 bases; unmatched bases: 11. The length of the CDR3 is 16 residues. Germline loops: CDR1 SGHDT, CDR2 YYEEEE. The CDR3 region has the DNA TGTGCCAGCAGCTCGCTTGGAGTAGCGGGACGCAATGAGCAGTTCTTC. This translates into CASSSLGVAGRNEQFF. Based on the CDR3 plus reference TRBV5-6 and TRBJ2-1, the full variable domain is DAGVTQSPTHLIKTRGQQVTLRCSPKSGHDTVSWYQQALGQGPQFIFQYYEEEERQRGNFPDRFSGHQFPNYSSELNVNALLLGDSALYLCASSSLGVAGRNEQFFGPGTRLTVL.

This chain's CDR3 is CASSRQGPRSTDTQYF. The CDR3 DNA sequence: TGTGCCAGCAGCCGACAGGGGCCAAGAAGCACAGATACGCAGTATTTT. The rearrangement links TRBV27 to TRBJ2-3; 8 nucleotides match TRBD1. Germline CDR1 MNHEY, CDR2 SMNVEV (reference sequence). J gave up 0 bases and V 6 bases, and 8 bases lay outside the gene matches. The CDR3 runs to 16 residues.

This chain uses TRBV5-1 with TRBJ2-5; 10 bases match TRBD2. V dropped 5 bases and J dropped 5; count of bases not matched to a gene: 6. The CDR3 extends over 14 amino acids. CDR1 and CDR2 from the germline V gene are SGHRS and YFSETQ. The CDR3 nucleotides are TGCGCCAGCAGTTCTAGCGGGAGTGTTGAGACCCAGTACTTC. Translating gives CASSSSGSVETQYF.

The chain uses TRBV11-3 and TRBJ2-7; D uncertain. This CDR3 has 14 residues. V shed 1 base and J shed 2 bases, with 9 bases lying between them. Germline lookup yields CDR1 SGHNT and CDR2 YENEEA. CDR3 sequence: CASSLGAGTYEQYF. Here the CDR3 DNA reads TGTGCCAGCAGCTTAGGGGCTGGAACCTACGAGCAGTACTTC. Looking up the rest from reference TRBV11-3 and TRBJ2-7 gives the full variable domain: EAGVVQSPRYKIIEKKQPVAFWCNPISGHNTLYWYLQNLGQGPELLIRYENEEAVDDSQLPKDRFSAERLKGVDSTLKIQPAELGDSAVYLCASSLGAGTYEQYFGPGTRLTVT.

This rearrangement joins TRBV9 to TRBJ2-7; TRBD2 agrees at 13 bases. Germline CDR1 reads SGDLS; CDR2 reads YYNGEE. The CDR3 has 15 residues. V was pared by 4 bases and J by 3 bases, with 4 bases of the junction left unmatched. The CDR3 DNA is TGTGCCAGCAGCCCAAGGACTAGCGGGAGCTACGAGCAGTACTTC. Protein sequence: CASSPRTSGSYEQYF.

The rearrangement uses TRBV28 and TRBJ2-7; 10 bases are a match to TRBD1. V lost 5 bases and J lost 2; bases outside the gene matches: 6. The CDR3 spans 15 residues. CDR1 is MDHEN, CDR2 SYDVKM, per germline. CDR3 sequence: CASSPGTGVAYEQYF. For the CDR3, the DNA is TGTGCCAGCAGTCCCGGGACAGGGGTGGCCTACGAGCAGTACTTC.

The chain links TRBV4-1 to TRBJ2-1, with unresolved D. The CDR3 covers 15 residues. V lost 1 base and J 3 bases, leaving 10 bases between the germline ends. The germline V gene has CDR1 MGHRA and CDR2 YSYEKL. Here the CDR3 reads CASSQVPLLYNEQFF. For the CDR3, the DNA is TGCGCCAGCAGCCAAGTCCCACTTCTCTACAATGAGCAGTTCTTC.

This chain connects TRBV5-1 to TRBJ2-1; 9 bases match TRBD2. V was pared by 7 bases and J by 4 bases, with 6 bases of the junction left unmatched. CDR1 and CDR2 (germline): SGHRS, YFSETQ. This CDR3 comprises 14 residues. The CDR3 DNA is TGCGCCAGCGGGAGCGGGAGGACTTACAATGAGCAGTTCTTC. Its translation: CASGSGRTYNEQFF.

The chain recombines TRBV6-5 with TRBJ2-7, with 7 bases that match TRBD1. Germline CDR1 reads MNHEY; CDR2 reads SVGAGI. With 6 bases clipped from V and 2 bases from J, the junction kept 7 bases outside the gene matches. This CDR3 is built from 14 residues. The CDR3 DNA is TGTGCCAGCAGGTCGGGACAGAACCCCTACGAGCAGTACTTC. Translated, it gives CASRSGQNPYEQYF.